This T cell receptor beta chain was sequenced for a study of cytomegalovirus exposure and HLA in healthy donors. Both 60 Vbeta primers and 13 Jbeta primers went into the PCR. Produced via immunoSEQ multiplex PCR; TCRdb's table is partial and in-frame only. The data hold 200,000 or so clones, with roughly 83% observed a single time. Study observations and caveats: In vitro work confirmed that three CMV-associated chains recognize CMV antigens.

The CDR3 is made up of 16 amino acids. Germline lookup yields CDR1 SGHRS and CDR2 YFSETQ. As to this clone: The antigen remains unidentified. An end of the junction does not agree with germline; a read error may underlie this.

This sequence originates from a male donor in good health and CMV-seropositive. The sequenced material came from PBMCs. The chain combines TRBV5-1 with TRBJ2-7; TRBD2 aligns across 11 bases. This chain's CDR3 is CASSVNVAGGPYGQYF. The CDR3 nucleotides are TGCGCCAGCAGCGTAAACGTAGCGGGAGGGCCATACGGGCAGTACTTC.